These 8 T cell receptor beta chains share one sample of origin, sequenced in a study of control samples from healthy donors and cancer patients. Using immunoSEQ multiplex PCR, the repertoire was profiled, and TCRdb retains in-frame clones only, with some absent. The sample comprises tens of thousands of clones, 85% to 95% of which are singletons, and about 0.91% rests with the top ten. Sequencing used PBMCs. The receptors come from a man younger than 45 with colorectal cancer.

The chain has TRBV3-1 (or the pseudogene TRBV3-2) and TRBJ2-3, with 7 nucleotides matching TRBD1. CDR1 LGHDT and CDR2 YNNKEL come from the germline V gene (reference sequence). V lost 4 bases and J lost 2; bases outside the gene matches: 9. CDR3 length equals 16 residues. The CDR3 nucleotides read TGTGCCAGCAGCCGTCTAGACAGGGCGGACACAGATACGCAGTATTTT. This translates into CASSRLDRADTDTQYF.

J is TRBJ2-7 and V is TRBV18, with D perhaps TRBD2 (5 bases). Per the germline V gene, CDR1 is KGHSH and CDR2 is LQKENI. Between the trimmed V and J ends, which lost 6 bases and 6 bases, there was a span of 21 bases. The CDR3 spans 15 residues. CDR3 DNA: TGTGCCAGCTCTTTTAATAAGGGAGTGCAGAGCGAGCAGTACTTC. The encoded protein is CASSFNKGVQSEQYF.

The chain has TRBV18 and TRBJ2-5; D may be TRBD2 (6 bases). This CDR3 is built from 17 residues. Germline loops: CDR1 KGHSH, CDR2 LQKENI. V was trimmed by 4 bases and J by 5 bases, leaving 23 bases between them. The CDR3 DNA follows: TGTGCCAGCTCACTAAGCACTAGCACTGTGGAGGGGGAGACCCAGTACTTC. Residues: CASSLSTSTVEGETQYF.

This clone has just one count. This chain connects TRBV4-1 to TRBJ2-3; possible D gene TRBD1, 5 bases. Germline loops: CDR1 MGHRA, CDR2 YSYEKL. With 1 base removed from V and 1 base from J, the gap between germline ends came to 12 bases. The CDR3 contains 16 residues. The CDR3 here is CASSQVGVRRTDTQYF. The CDR3 region has the DNA TGCGCCAGCAGCCAAGTAGGGGTCCGGCGCACAGATACGCAGTATTTT.

This chain connects TRBV18 to TRBJ2-1, with D possibly TRBD2 on 6 matching bases. CDR1 and CDR2 (germline): KGHSH, LQKENI. V gave up 4 bases and J gave up 8 bases, with 9 bases separating them. The CDR3 has 12 amino acids. CDR3 loop: CASSRTGDEQFF. The CDR3 DNA reads TGTGCCAGCTCACGTACGGGGGATGAGCAGTTCTTC.

The chain combines TRBV2 with TRBJ1-1, with TRBD1 identical over 10 bases. Trimming removed 4 bases from V and 1 base from J; junction bases left unmatched: 0. CDR1 and CDR2 (germline): SNHLY, FYNNEI. This CDR3 is built from 14 residues. The CDR3 region has the DNA TGTGCCAGCAGTGGGACAGGGGGGAACACTGAAGCTTTCTTT. This translates into CASSGTGGNTEAFF.

The chain links TRBV15 to TRBJ2-7; tentative D call: TRBD2 (5 bases). The V and J ends lost 1 base and 7 bases respectively, with 11 bases between them. This CDR3 spans 13 amino acids. Germline lookup yields CDR1 LNHNV and CDR2 YYDKDF (reference sequence). CDR3 sequence reads: CATSRGTLAEQYV. DNA of the CDR3: TGTGCCACCAGCAGAGGTACCTTAGCGGAGCAGTACGTC.

This clone has only one observation. The chain combines TRBV4-1 with TRBJ2-2; 13 bases fit TRBD2. The germline V gene encodes CDR1 MGHRA and CDR2 YSYEKL. The CDR3 contains 18 residues. V was clipped by 0 bases and J by 2 bases; unmatched bases: 3. Here the CDR3 reads CASSQETSGGANTGELFF. CDR3 bases: TGCGCCAGCAGCCAAGAAACTAGCGGGGGGGCAAACACCGGGGAGCTGTTTTTT.